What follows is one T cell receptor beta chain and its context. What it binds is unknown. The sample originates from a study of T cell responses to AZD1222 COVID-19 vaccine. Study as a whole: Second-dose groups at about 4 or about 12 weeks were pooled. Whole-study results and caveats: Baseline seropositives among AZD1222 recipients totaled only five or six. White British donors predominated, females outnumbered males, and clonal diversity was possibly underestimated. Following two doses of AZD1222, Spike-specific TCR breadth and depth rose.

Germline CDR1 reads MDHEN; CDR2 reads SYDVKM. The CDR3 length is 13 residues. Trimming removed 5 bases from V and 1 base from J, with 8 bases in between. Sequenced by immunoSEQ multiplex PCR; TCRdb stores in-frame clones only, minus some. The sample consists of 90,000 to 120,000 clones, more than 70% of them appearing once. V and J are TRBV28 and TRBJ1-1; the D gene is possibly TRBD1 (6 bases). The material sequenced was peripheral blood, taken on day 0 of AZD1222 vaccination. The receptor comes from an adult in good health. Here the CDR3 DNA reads TGTGCCAGCAGTCGGGGACAGAACACTGAAGCTTTCTTT. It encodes CASSRGQNTEAFF. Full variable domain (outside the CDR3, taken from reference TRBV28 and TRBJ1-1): DVKVTQSSRYLVKRTGEKVFLECVQDMDHENMFWYRQDPGLGLRLIYFSYDVKMKEKGDIPEGYSVSREKKERFSLILESASTNQTSMYLCASSRGQNTEAFFGQGTRLTVV.